This T cell receptor beta chain was observed in a study of CD8+CD57+ T cells in acquired aplastic anemia (dated by TCRdb to the late 2010s). With regard to the full study: On average, sorted CD4+ and CD8+ cells yielded 3.2 ug of extracted DNA, with a range of about 0.19 to 30 ug. Mean read counts for healthy donor samples were around 10 million for CD4+ cells and fewer than 12 million for CD8+ cells. General conclusions and limits of the study: About 28 CD8+ CDR3 sequences were found in both patients and controls but appeared to be highly expressed in patients and within the immunodominant clones of the patients. CD8+ Simpson's diversity did not differ significantly between patients and healthy controls (P=0.060).

The CDR3 runs 14 amino acids, cysteine and phenylalanine included. The entry retains the CDR3 DNA only, 42 bases that are in frame from base 1. Reading the germline V gene gives CDR1 SGHTA and CDR2 FQGTGA. In this study, sorted CD4+ and CD8+ T cells from the blood of healthy subjects and of severe aplastic anemia patients had their TCR repertoires deep-sequenced. Ficoll-Paque density gradient centrifugation was used to isolate peripheral blood mononuclear cells. Before DNA extraction, CD4+ and CD8+ T cells were sorted by FACS or by magnetic beads. Profiling of TCR beta VDJ combinations and CDR3 sequences used genomic DNA as the template. TCR repertoire sequencing was run on an Illumina HiSeq 2000. The authors processed their data as follows. TRBV/TRBJ rearrangement plots, CDR3 size and DJ length profiles, and Simpson's diversity index were used to evaluate the repertoires. The most abundant DNA sequence in the deep sequencing data was taken as the immunodominant clone. CDR3 amino acid sequences were checked for sharing between subjects and were compared against published repertoires and the VDJdb database. The public reads were reanalyzed by TCRdb: fastp trimming at Q25, MiXCR alignment, in-frame beta chains only. Every CDR3 protein is listed once, alongside the most common genes and DNA of its rows. These V and J calls originate from TCRdb's pipeline instead of the authors' own analysis. The sample contains about 420,000 distinct CDR3 sequences, 65% to 80% of them found a single time. Jointly, the top ten make up 3% to 5% of the sample.

This clonotype occurred once. There is no known antigen for this receptor. At one end, the junction sequence differs from germline, possibly due to a read error. Sequencing used sorted CD4+, CD8+, or CD8+CD57+ T cells (not recorded which) from PBMCs. This sequence was found in a human donor in good health, serving as a control. The chain uses TRBV7-3 and TRBJ2-5, with a weak D call of TRBD1 (5 bases match). This receptor carries the CDR3 CASSNRMRTLKLSF. The sequence in DNA is TGTGCCAGCAGCAACCGTATGAGGACACTGAAGCTTTCCTTC.